This TCR beta chain was obtained from a study of cytomegalovirus exposure and HLA in healthy donors. On this clone: Its target is unknown.

The PCR employed 60 Vbeta primers together with 13 Jbeta primers. Clones were read by immunoSEQ multiplex PCR, and TCRdb kept only the in-frame ones, dropping some. The profile shows over 85,000 clones, over 65% of them singletons. Study-wide findings and caveats: In a later analysis, several top co-occurrence clusters appeared linked to parvovirus B19, influenza, CMV and Epstein-Barr virus. TCR beta V- and J-gene trimming, according to a later analysis, was linked to a missense DCLRE1C variant.

CDR1 is GTSNPN, CDR2 SVGIG, per germline (reference sequence). The length of the CDR3 is 13 residues. J lost 8 bases, V lost 7 bases, and 6 bases had no gene match. Sequencing input: PBMCs. The TCR sequence derives from a man in his forties in good health and CMV-seronegative. The rearrangement joins TRBV30 to TRBJ1-6, with 9 bases aligning to TRBD1. The CDR3 reads CAYSDRGDSPLHF. In nucleotides, the CDR3 is TGTGCCTACTCGGACAGGGGAGATTCACCCCTCCACTTT.